This TCR beta chain was found in a study of blood T cell repertoires in COVID-19. Using immunoSEQ multiplex PCR, the repertoire was profiled, and TCRdb retains in-frame clones only, with some absent. This sample has approximately 230,000 clones, with 70% to 90% found just once. V trimming: 3 bases; J trimming: 7 bases; junction bases outside the gene matches: 8. From germline, CDR1 is MDHEN and CDR2 SYDVKM. The CDR3 sequence is 15 residues long. The chain carries TRBV28 and TRBJ2-1, with 8 nucleotides matching TRBD2. The receptor's source is a woman aged 50 to 65 with acute COVID-19. The sequencing input was PBMCs or T cells enriched from blood (not recorded which). The CDR3 spells CASSFVLAERNEQFF. CDR3 DNA: TGTGCCAGCAGTTTCGTACTAGCGGAGAGGAATGAGCAGTTCTTC.